The present T cell receptor (beta chain) was sequenced within a study of T cells after yellow fever vaccination. Trimming removed 6 bases from V and 5 bases from J, with 23 bases in between. Germline V gives CDR1 MDHEN, CDR2 SYDVKM. The CDR3 loop spans 16 amino acids. TCRdb redid the calling of the 5' RACE reads with MiXCR, one entry per CDR3 protein. The sample lists around 300,000 distinct CDR3 sequences, under 15% occurring once. This sequence joins TRBV28 and TRBJ2-7; no clear D gene. This sequence originates from a man younger than 45 who received the YFV17D yellow fever vaccine. The sequencing here drew on CD4+ T cells sorted from PBMCs, taken 45 days after the yellow fever booster vaccination. Written as DNA, the CDR3 is TGTGCCAGCAGACCTCCGGGCACACCGTTTTTGGACGAGCAGTACTTC. It translates to CASRPPGTPFLDEQYF.